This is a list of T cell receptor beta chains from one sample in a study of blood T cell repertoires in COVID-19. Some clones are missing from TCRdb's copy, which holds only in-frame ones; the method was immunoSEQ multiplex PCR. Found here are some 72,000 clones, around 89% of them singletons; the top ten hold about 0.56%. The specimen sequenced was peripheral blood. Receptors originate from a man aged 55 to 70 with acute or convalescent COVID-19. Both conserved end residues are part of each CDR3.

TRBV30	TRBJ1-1	CAWSVNMGLGHTEAFF
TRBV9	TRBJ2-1	CASSVGANNEQFF
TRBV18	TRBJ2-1	CASSPGAYNEQFF
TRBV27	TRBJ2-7	CASSIGTGDGYEQYF
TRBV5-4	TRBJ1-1	CASSLAGTANTEAFF
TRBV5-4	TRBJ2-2	CASSLRGTPTGELFF
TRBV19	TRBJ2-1	CASSIGLGVDEQFF
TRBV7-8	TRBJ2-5	CASSFGRAAETQYF
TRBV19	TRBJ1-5	CASSPRTGASNQPQHF
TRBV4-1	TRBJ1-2	CASSQVAGNYGYTF
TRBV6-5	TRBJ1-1	CASSYGTTPIAEAFF
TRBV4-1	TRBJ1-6	CASSQDRGDNSPLHF
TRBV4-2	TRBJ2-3	CASSQVTSGIGTDTQYF
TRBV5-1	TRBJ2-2	CASSLWSANAGELFF
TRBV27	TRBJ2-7	CASSLRDKSYEQYF
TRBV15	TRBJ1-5	CATSDGSLSNQPQHF
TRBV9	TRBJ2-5	CASSASPGGQETQYF
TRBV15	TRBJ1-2	CATSRDPWRYYTF
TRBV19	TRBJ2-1	CASSIWQGAYNEQFF
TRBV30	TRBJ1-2	CAWSRDRGRDGYTF
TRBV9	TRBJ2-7	CASSVGQGATYEQYF
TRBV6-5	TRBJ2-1	CASRDPVQRYNEQFF
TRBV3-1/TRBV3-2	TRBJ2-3	CASSPRPYTDTQYF
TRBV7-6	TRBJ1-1	CASSPGTVRGTEAFF
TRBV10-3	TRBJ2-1	CAISSGRISYNEQFF
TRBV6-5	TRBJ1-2	CASSLTHKYGYTF
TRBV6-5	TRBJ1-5	CASSYRGNQPQHF
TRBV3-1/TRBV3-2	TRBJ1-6	CASSQSLPDSRYSPLHF
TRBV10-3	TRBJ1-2	CAIQPAGGNYGYTF